The rows below give T cell receptor beta chains drawn from one sample of a study of T cells in Graves' hyperthyroidism and ophthalmopathy. TCRdb used MiXCR to reprocess the multiplex PCR reads, holding one entry per CDR3 protein. The sample consists of about 210,000 distinct CDR3 sequences, 17% of them appearing once. The sample taken for sequencing was blood. These receptors were obtained from a man aged 50 to 60 with Graves' hyperthyroidism. Each CDR3 is given with its conserved first and last residue.

V gene: TRBV30
CDR3 protein: CAWSEASGQETQYF

V gene: TRBV20-1
CDR3 protein: CSARLAGSTDTQYF

V gene: TRBV5-1
CDR3 protein: CASSPRLAGGPIYEQYF

V gene: TRBV20-1
CDR3 protein: CSASGTENYGYTF

V gene: TRBV18
CDR3 protein: CASRNLNTEAFF

V gene: TRBV20-1
CDR3 protein: CSARASSGSRGYNEQFF

V gene: TRBV11-3
CDR3 protein: CASSSGPTYEQYF

V gene: TRBV6-1
CDR3 protein: CASGGGNQPQHF

V gene: TRBV12-3/TRBV12-4
CDR3 protein: CASSFTTSFPHGELFF

V gene: TRBV7-2
CDR3 protein: CASSYGTGYEQYF

V gene: TRBV6-5
CDR3 protein: CASSYGGRGTEAFF

V gene: TRBV29-1
CDR3 protein: CSVDHGSTDTQYF

V gene: TRBV20-1
CDR3 protein: CSATGTGSYEQYF

V gene: TRBV7-2
CDR3 protein: CASSLASGGTDTQYF

V gene: TRBV7-9
CDR3 protein: CASSLESSGYTF

V gene: TRBV19
CDR3 protein: CASSTSGYTDTQYF

V gene: TRBV5-5
CDR3 protein: CASRFGQKNYEQYF

V gene: TRBV5-5
CDR3 protein: CASSRWDTNTGELFF

V gene: TRBV29-1
CDR3 protein: CSVEQGAYEQYF

V gene: TRBV20-1
CDR3 protein: CSAEPARGRILTEAFF

V gene: TRBV13
CDR3 protein: CASSSGTSGRKYEQYF

V gene: TRBV7-8
CDR3 protein: CASSLGQGDYSNQPQHF

V gene: TRBV29-1
CDR3 protein: CSVEDQGVGGGQHF

V gene: TRBV9
CDR3 protein: CASSTGSGSHSPLHF

V gene: TRBV4-3
CDR3 protein: CASSQGQGAEKLFF

V gene: TRBV5-1
CDR3 protein: CASSFGTSSGANVLTF

V gene: TRBV19
CDR3 protein: CASGIRARGANTEAFF

V gene: TRBV12-3/TRBV12-4
CDR3 protein: CASSFGGPTGELFF

V gene: TRBV19
CDR3 protein: CASSIGGPETQYF

V gene: TRBV28
CDR3 protein: CASSTSTGTGGYGYTF

V gene: TRBV18
CDR3 protein: CASSRDVNTEAFF

V gene: TRBV12-3/TRBV12-4
CDR3 protein: CASIQDTGGFYNEQFF